The 21 T cell receptor beta chains below come from one sample, sequenced in a study of blood T cell repertoires in COVID-19. The data were produced by immunoSEQ multiplex PCR, yet TCRdb's version contains in-frame clones alone and is incomplete. Counted here are hundreds of thousands of clones, around 87% occurring once; the ten biggest clones make up about 1.5%. The sample comprised PBMCs or T cells enriched from blood (not recorded which). The receptor source for this set is a woman aged 45-65 years who had recovered from COVID-19.

The V gene is TRBV28, the J gene TRBJ1-2; possible D gene TRBD1, 5 bases. The CDR3 loop spans 14 amino acids. Trimming pared 3 bases from V and 7 bases from J, leaving 15 bases between. CDR1 is MDHEN, CDR2 SYDVKM, per germline. The CDR3, as DNA: TGTGCCAGCAGTTTTAGGATGGTCGGGGGTGGCTACACCTTC. Amino acid sequence: CASSFRMVGGGYTF.

This clone was seen only once. This chain connects TRBV11-2 to TRBJ2-1, with 8 nucleotides matching TRBD1. This CDR3 is 14 amino acids long. Trimming took 5 bases from V and 12 from J; bases not matched to a gene: 12. Germline V CDR1 and CDR2: SGHAT, FQNNGV. The DNA of the CDR3 is TGTGCCAGCAGCCCAGGACAGGGCAAGATGGGGCAGTTCTTC. Translating it yields CASSPGQGKMGQFF.

V gene TRBV28 combines with J gene TRBJ2-1, with 8 bases that match TRBD2. Germline trimming cut 5 bases from V and 0 bases from J; bases unmatched to any gene: 6. The germline V gene encodes CDR1 MDHEN and CDR2 SYDVKM. This CDR3 has 16 residues. The CDR3 protein is CASSRTSTYSYNEQFF. In DNA form, the CDR3 reads TGTGCCAGCAGTCGGACTAGCACCTACTCCTACAATGAGCAGTTCTTC.

The chain links TRBV7-6 to TRBJ1-4, with D unresolved. V lost 3 bases, J lost 2 bases, and 10 bases lay in between. The germline V gene encodes CDR1 SGHVS and CDR2 FNYEAQ. The CDR3 is made up of 15 amino acids. The CDR3 nucleotides read TGTGCCAGCAGCTTTTCGGGGTGGACTAATGAAAAACTGTTTTTT. As protein: CASSFSGWTNEKLFF.

This sequence joins TRBV20-1 and TRBJ2-1; TRBD2 might be the D (5 bases). The CDR3 is made up of 11 amino acids. Germline CDR1 reads DFQATT; CDR2 reads SNEGSKA (reference sequence). The ends were cut back, 4 bases at V and 8 bases at J, with 9 bases in the middle. The DNA of the CDR3 is TGCAGTGCTAAGGCGGGCTATGAGCAGTTCTTC. It specifies CSAKAGYEQFF.

The chain uses TRBV2 and TRBJ2-7; D may be TRBD2 (5 bases). This CDR3 contains 14 residues. Germline CDR1 SNHLY, CDR2 FYNNEI. The germline V and J ends were trimmed by 7 bases and 4 bases, with 17 bases remaining between them. CDR3: CASTMEASYYEQYF. As DNA, the CDR3 is TGTGCCAGCACGATGGAGGCGTCCTATTACGAGCAGTACTTC.

This chain uses TRBV7-9 with TRBJ2-3; 12 nucleotides align to TRBD2. The CDR3 is 19 amino acids. Germline-derived CDR1 and CDR2 are SEHNR and FQNEAQ (reference sequence). The junction had 16 bases not matched to a gene; V was cut back by 5 bases and J by 4 bases. CDR3 loop: CASSLKTSGRSSTPDTQYF. In nucleotides, the CDR3 is TGTGCCAGCAGCCTTAAGACTAGCGGGAGAAGTTCCACACCAGATACGCAGTATTTT.

The chain recombines TRBV30 with TRBJ2-1; 11 bases match TRBD1. V gave up 6 bases and J gave up 7 bases; unmatched junction bases: 11. The CDR3 totals 15 residues. The germline V gene has CDR1 GTSNPN and CDR2 SVGIG (reference sequence). CDR3 protein: CACNKGQGAYNEQFF. Written as DNA, the CDR3 is TGTGCCTGTAATAAAGGACAGGGGGCTTATAATGAGCAGTTCTTC.

The gene calls are TRBV27 and TRBJ1-1; D may be TRBD1 (5 bases). In germline, CDR1 is MNHEY, CDR2 SMNVEV (reference sequence). Trimming removed 4 bases from V and 12 bases from J, with 18 bases in between. CDR3 length: 13 residues. Here the CDR3 DNA reads TGTGCCAGCAGTTCTCTTACGCCAGGGAGGCCTTTCTTT. Amino acids: CASSSLTPGRPFF.

V usage is TRBV28 and J usage is TRBJ1-4, with D uncertain. Trimming stripped 10 bases from V and 9 bases from J, with 30 bases between. The CDR3 runs to 17 residues. Germline CDR1 and CDR2: MDHEN and SYDVKM. The CDR3 sequence: CATTRSVRGSAYQKLFF. In DNA form, the CDR3 reads TGTGCCACCACAAGATCCGTCCGAGGGTCTGCATATCAAAAACTGTTTTTT.

The chain is built from TRBV5-1 and TRBJ1-1, with D possibly being TRBD1 (5 bases). Trimming pared 0 bases from V and 6 bases from J, leaving 18 bases between. Germline-derived CDR1 and CDR2 are SGHRS and YFSETQ. The CDR3 consists of 16 residues. In DNA, the CDR3 is TGCGCCAGCAGCTTGGACCCACGGGGGATCGGCGCTGAAGCTTTCTTT. Protein product: CASSLDPRGIGAEAFF.

CDR3 sequence reads: CASSQGAGTGELFF. The DNA for the CDR3 is TGTGCCAGCAGCCAGGGGGCGGGCACCGGGGAGCTGTTTTTT. The chain couples TRBV6-5 to TRBJ2-2; 8 positions agree with TRBD1. The CDR3 totals 14 residues. CDR1 and CDR2 (germline): MNHEY, SVGAGI. The V gene end was trimmed by 6 bases and the J gene end by 4 bases; junction bases not matched to a gene: 4.

With regard to this clone: Sequence at one end of the junction differs from germline and may be a read error. This chain joins TRBV7-7 and TRBJ2-1; tentatively, D is TRBD2 (5 bases). The CDR3 has 14 residues. Germline CDR1 is SSHAT and CDR2 is FNYEAQ (reference sequence). CDR3 DNA: TGTGCTAGCAGCCCGAGCGCGGGTGACAATGAGCAGTTCTTC. Translated, it gives CASSPSAGDNEQFF.

The V and J genes are TRBV7-2 and TRBJ2-7; D uncertain. Trimming removed 1 base at V and 2 bases at J, with 12 bases between. CDR3 length: 15 residues. Germline V gene lookup returns CDR1 SGHTA and CDR2 FQGNSA. This CDR3 is CASSLDSHLTYEQYF. The DNA for the CDR3 is TGTGCCAGCAGCTTAGACAGCCACCTCACCTACGAGCAGTACTTC. Filled out from reference TRBV7-2 and TRBJ2-7, the complete variable domain reads GAGVSQSPSNKVTEKGKDVELRCDPISGHTALYWYRQSLGQGLEFLIYFQGNSAPDKSGLPSDRFSAERTGGSVSTLTIQRTQQEDSAVYLCASSLDSHLTYEQYFGPGTRLTVT.

A remark on this clone: In the same sample, other DNA sequences code for this CDR3. The chain recombines TRBV2 with TRBJ1-3; D uncertain. Germline loops: CDR1 SNHLY, CDR2 FYNNEI. The CDR3 extends over 12 amino acids. The germline V and J ends were trimmed by 3 bases and 4 bases, with 4 bases remaining between them. In DNA, the CDR3 is TGTGCCAGCAGTGAGTCAGGAAACACCATATATTTT. Its protein is CASSESGNTIYF.

This chain links TRBV19 with TRBJ2-3; 7 nucleotides line up with TRBD2. Per germline, CDR1 LNHDA and CDR2 SQIVND (reference sequence). After removal of 1 base from V and 8 bases from J, the junction contained 3 bases not matched to a gene. This CDR3 is built from 13 residues. CDR3 sequence (DNA): TGTGCCAGTAGTATAGGGGGGGGTTCTACGCAGTATTTT. Translating gives CASSIGGGSTQYF.

This chain joins TRBV28 and TRBJ2-6, with 7 bases aligning to TRBD1. This CDR3 has 17 residues. Trimming removed 3 bases from V and 2 bases from J; junction bases left unmatched: 7. Germline V gives CDR1 MDHEN, CDR2 SYDVKM. Here the CDR3 reads CASSFRQGGAGANVLTF. For the CDR3, the DNA is TGTGCCAGCAGTTTTAGACAGGGTGGCGCTGGGGCCAACGTCCTGACTTTC. Using reference TRBV28 and TRBJ2-6 for the parts outside the CDR3, the full variable domain is DVKVTQSSRYLVKRTGEKVFLECVQDMDHENMFWYRQDPGLGLRLIYFSYDVKMKEKGDIPEGYSVSREKKERFSLILESASTNQTSMYLCASSFRQGGAGANVLTFGAGSRLTVL.

This clone has just one count. The rearrangement links TRBV28 to TRBJ1-3; a weak D match, TRBD1 (6 bases). CDR3 length: 14 amino acids. Germline V gene data show CDR1 as MDHEN and CDR2 as SYDVKM. Trimming shortened V by 4 bases and J by 4 bases, and 11 bases separated the two germline ends. CDR3 region: CASSSQGSGNTIYF. The CDR3 region has the DNA TGTGCCAGCAGTTCACAGGGTTCCGGAAACACCATATATTTT.

The CDR3 DNA sequence: TGTGCCAGCAGCTTAGGGCTAGCGGGATACAATGAGCAGTTCTTC. This encodes CASSLGLAGYNEQFF. J is TRBJ2-1 and V is TRBV11-2; 9 bases agree with TRBD2. The CDR3 sequence is 15 residues long. The ends lost 1 base at V and 4 bases at J; junction bases unmatched: 2. Germline-derived CDR1 and CDR2 are SGHAT and FQNNGV.

The chain uses TRBV7-9 and TRBJ2-7, with 7 bases aligning to TRBD1. CDR3 length: 16 amino acids. Trimming removed 5 bases from V and 1 base from J; junction bases left unmatched: 11. Looked up from germline, CDR1 is SEHNR and CDR2 is FQNEAQ (reference sequence). CDR3 protein: CASSRLLRQGSYEQYF. The CDR3 nucleotides read TGTGCCAGCAGCCGCCTTCTTCGACAGGGTTCCTACGAGCAGTACTTC.

This clone was detected once. The chain employs TRBV15 and TRBJ1-6, with 11 positions matching TRBD1. This CDR3 has 13 amino acids. CDR1 is LNHNV, CDR2 YYDKDF, per germline (reference sequence). V dropped 9 bases and J dropped 8; count of bases not matched to a gene: 3. The CDR3 is CATGQGVDSPLHF. CDR3 DNA sequence: TGTGCCACGGGACAGGGGGTAGATTCACCCCTCCACTTT.